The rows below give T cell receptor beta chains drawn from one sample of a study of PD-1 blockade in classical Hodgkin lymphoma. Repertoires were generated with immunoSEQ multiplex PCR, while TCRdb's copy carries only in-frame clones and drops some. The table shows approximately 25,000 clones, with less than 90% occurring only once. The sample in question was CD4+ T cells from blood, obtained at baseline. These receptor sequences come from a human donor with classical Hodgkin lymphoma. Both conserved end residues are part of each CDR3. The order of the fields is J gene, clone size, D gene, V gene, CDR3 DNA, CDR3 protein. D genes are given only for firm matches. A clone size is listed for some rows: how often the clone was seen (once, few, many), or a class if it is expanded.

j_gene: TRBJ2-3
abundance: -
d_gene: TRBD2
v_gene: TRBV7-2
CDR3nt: TGTGCCAGCACACGGGGGGGCGGCACAGATACGCAGTATTTT
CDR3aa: CASTRGGGTDTQYF

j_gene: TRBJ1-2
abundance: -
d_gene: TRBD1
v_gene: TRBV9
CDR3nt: TGTGCCAGCAGCGCACAGGGGGCCGCTGGCGGAGGCTACACCTTC
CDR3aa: CASSAQGAAGGGYTF

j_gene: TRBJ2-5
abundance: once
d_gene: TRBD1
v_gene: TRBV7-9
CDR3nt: TGTGCCAGCAGCTTAGGACAGGGGGCCTGGGAGACCCAGTACTTC
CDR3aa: CASSLGQGAWETQYF

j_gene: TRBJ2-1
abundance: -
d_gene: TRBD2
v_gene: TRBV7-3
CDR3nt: TGTGCCAGCAGCGCCCCGGGACTAGCGAACAATGAGCAGTTCTTC
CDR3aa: CASSAPGLANNEQFF

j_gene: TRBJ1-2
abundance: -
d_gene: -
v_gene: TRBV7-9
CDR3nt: TGTGCCAGCAGCTTAAACGGGGGATATGGCTACACCTTC
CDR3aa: CASSLNGGYGYTF

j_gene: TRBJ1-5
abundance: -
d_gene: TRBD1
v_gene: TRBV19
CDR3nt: TGTGCCAGTAGTTGGGGGGGACAGGGGATTAATCAGCCCCAGCATTTT
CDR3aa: CASSWGGQGINQPQHF

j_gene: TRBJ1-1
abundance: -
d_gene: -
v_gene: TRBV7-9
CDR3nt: TGTGCCAGCAGCCGGACGGAGAACACTGAAGCTTTCTTT
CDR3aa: CASSRTENTEAFF

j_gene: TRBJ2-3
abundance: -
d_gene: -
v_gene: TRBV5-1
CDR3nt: TGCGCCAGCAGCTATAGCACAGATACGCAGTATTTT
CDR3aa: CASSYSTDTQYF

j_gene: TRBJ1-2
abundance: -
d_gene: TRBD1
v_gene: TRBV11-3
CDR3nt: TGTGCCAGCAGCTTCGGGTTTGACAGGGCAATCTATGGCTACACCTTC
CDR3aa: CASSFGFDRAIYGYTF

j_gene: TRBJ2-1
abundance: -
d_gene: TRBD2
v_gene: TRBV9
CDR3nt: TGTGCCAGCAGCTTTAGCGGGGGAGCCTACAATGAGCAGTTCTTC
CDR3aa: CASSFSGGAYNEQFF

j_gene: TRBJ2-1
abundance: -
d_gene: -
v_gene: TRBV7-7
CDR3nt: TGTGCCAGCAGCTTAACAGGTCCCAATGAGCAGTTCTTC
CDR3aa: CASSLTGPNEQFF

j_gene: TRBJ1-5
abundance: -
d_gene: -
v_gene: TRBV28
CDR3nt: TGTGCCAGCAGTTTATGGGTGGGCTATGGTCAGCCCCAGCATTTT
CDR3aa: CASSLWVGYGQPQHF

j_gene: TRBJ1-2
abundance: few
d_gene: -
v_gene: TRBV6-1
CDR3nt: TGTGCCAGCAGTGAACAGGGGAGTGGGGGCTACACCTTC
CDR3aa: CASSEQGSGGYTF

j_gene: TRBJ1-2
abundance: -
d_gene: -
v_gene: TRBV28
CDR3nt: TGTGCCAGCAGCCCCGCAGGGAGCGGCTCCTATGGTGGCTACACCTTC
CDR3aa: CASSPAGSGSYGGYTF